This T cell receptor beta chain was captured in a study of metastatic and nonmetastatic thyroid tumors. Overall study: Thyroid patients, malignant and benign, had repertoires compared across blood and tumor or nodule tissue.

Study results and caveats: The study reportedly found significantly higher TCR beta diversity in malignant thyroid tumors than benign nodules, in blood and tumor.

The entire patient cohort was treatment-naive prior to thyroid surgery. Source study methods: A classifier of distant metastasis in papillary thyroid cancer was built from CDR3 differences (across clinicopathological groups). TCRdb reprocessed the PCR reads via MiXCR. TCRdb, not the authors, supplied the V and J calls. The sample carries over 50,000 clones, roughly 30% recorded once. Note on this clone: The antigen is not known.

The receptor was derived from a female donor with papillary thyroid cancer or a benign thyroid nodule (not recorded which). Some clones in this sample may be carry-over from other donors' samples. Sequences were obtained from blood.

The DNA for the CDR3 is TGCAGTTACTTAGATATGAGCTCCTACGAGCAGTACTTC. Amino acid sequence: CSYLDMSSYEQYF. This chain uses TRBV20-1 with TRBJ2-7; D uncertain. Germline loops: CDR1 DFQATT, CDR2 SNEGSKA (reference sequence). This CDR3 has 13 residues. Between the trimmed V and J ends, which lost 8 bases and 0 bases, there was a span of 14 bases.